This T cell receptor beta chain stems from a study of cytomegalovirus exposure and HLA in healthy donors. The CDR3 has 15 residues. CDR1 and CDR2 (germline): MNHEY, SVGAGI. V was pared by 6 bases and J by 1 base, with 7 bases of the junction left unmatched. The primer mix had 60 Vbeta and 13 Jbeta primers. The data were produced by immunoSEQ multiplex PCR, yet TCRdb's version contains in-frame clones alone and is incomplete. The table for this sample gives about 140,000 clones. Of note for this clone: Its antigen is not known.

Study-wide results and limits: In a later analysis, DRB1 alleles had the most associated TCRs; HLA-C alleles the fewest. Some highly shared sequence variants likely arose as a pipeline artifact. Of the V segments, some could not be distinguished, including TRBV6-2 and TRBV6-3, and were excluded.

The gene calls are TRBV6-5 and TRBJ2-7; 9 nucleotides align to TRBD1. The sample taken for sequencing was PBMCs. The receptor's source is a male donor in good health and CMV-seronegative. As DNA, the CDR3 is TGTGCCAGCAGCGACGGACAGGGGCTATCCTACGAGCAGTACTTC. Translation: CASSDGQGLSYEQYF.